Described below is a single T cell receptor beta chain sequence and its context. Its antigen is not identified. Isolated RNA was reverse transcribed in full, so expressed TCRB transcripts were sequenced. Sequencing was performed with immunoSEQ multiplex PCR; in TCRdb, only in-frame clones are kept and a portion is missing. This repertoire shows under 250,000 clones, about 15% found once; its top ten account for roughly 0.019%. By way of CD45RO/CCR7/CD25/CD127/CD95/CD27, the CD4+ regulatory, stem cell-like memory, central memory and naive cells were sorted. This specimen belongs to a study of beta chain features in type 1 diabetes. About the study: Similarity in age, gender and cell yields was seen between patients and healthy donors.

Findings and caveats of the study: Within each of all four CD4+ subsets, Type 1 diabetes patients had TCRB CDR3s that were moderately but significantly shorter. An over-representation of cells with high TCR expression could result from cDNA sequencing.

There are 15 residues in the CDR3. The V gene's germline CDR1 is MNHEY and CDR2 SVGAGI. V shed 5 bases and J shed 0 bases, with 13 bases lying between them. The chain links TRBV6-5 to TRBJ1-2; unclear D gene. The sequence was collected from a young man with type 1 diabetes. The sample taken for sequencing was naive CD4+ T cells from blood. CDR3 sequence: CASSARTGANYGYTF. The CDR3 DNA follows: TGTGCCAGCAGTGCTCGGACGGGAGCTAACTATGGCTACACCTTC.